This T cell receptor (beta chain) came from a study of T cell clones after liver transplantation. Study-level information: As an antigen-independent comparator, third-party-reactive TCRbeta sequences came from pre-transplant mixed lymphocyte reactions.

TCRdb's copy holds only in-frame clones and misses some; the assay was immunoSEQ multiplex PCR. Found here are roughly 56,000 clones, over 55% of them singletons; the top ten hold 9.9%. This clone was observed a few times. Its specificity is unknown. V lost 5 bases to trimming and J lost 4 bases, with 18 bases between them. CDR1 SGHAT and CDR2 FQNNGV come from the germline V gene. The CDR3 length is 16 residues. Findings of the study overall: Circulating graft-donor-reactive CD4 TCRbeta sequences fell significantly post-transplant in most of the 8 subjects. Graft donor-reactive T cells may have migrated into the graft rather than being deleted. Compared with third party-reactive sequences, donor-reactive ones declined more, independent of withdrawal success.

The input for sequencing was CD4+ T cells from blood, taken more than 52 months after liver transplant. The rearrangement uses TRBV11-2 and TRBJ2-1; tentatively, D is TRBD1 or TRBD2 (5 bases each). This receptor was obtained from a human patient who received a liver transplant. Some T cells may arise from the graft donor. In DNA, the CDR3 is TGTGCCAGCAGCGCCACAGGTGGGGGATATTACAATGAGCAGTTCTTC. Its protein product is CASSATGGGYYNEQFF.